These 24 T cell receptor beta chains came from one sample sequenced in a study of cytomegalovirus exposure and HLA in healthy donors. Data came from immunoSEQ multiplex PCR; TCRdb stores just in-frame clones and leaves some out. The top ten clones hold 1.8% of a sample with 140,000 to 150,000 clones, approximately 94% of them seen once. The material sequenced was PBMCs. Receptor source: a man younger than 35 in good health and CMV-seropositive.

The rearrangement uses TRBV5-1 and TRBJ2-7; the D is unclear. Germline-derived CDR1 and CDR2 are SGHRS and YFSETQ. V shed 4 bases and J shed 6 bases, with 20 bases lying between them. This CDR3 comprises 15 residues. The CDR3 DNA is TGCGCCAGCAGCGAGGTTATGGAAGCCGGCACCGAGCAGTACTTC. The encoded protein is CASSEVMEAGTEQYF.

CDR3 sequence reads: CASSLPQGWGFTEAFF. For the CDR3, the DNA is TGTGCCAGCAGCTTACCCCAGGGGTGGGGGTTCACTGAAGCTTTCTTT. This sequence joins TRBV7-9 and TRBJ1-1; D perhaps matches TRBD1 (6 bases). This CDR3 region has 16 residues. Germline-derived CDR1 and CDR2 are SEHNR and FQNEAQ (reference sequence). V lost 2 bases and J lost 4, with 17 bases in between.

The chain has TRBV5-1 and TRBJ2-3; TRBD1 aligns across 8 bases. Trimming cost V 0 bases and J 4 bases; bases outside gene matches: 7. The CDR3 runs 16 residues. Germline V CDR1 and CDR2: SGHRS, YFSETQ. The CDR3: CASSLGGQGWADTQYF. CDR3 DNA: TGCGCCAGCAGCTTGGGCGGACAGGGTTGGGCAGATACGCAGTATTTT.

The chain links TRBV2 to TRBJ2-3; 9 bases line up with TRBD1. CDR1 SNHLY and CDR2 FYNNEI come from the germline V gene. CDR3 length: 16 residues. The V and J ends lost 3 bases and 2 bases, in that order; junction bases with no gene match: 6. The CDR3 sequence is CASSDGTGRFTDTQYF. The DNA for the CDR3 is TGTGCCAGCAGTGATGGGACAGGGAGGTTCACAGATACGCAGTATTTT.

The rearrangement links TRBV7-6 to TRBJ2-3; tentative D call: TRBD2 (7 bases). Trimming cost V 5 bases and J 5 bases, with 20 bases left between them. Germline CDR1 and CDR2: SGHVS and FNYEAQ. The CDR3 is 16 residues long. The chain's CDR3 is CASSPGAGEEGDTQYF. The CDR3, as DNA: TGTGCCAGCAGCCCAGGGGCGGGAGAAGAGGGAGATACGCAGTATTTT.

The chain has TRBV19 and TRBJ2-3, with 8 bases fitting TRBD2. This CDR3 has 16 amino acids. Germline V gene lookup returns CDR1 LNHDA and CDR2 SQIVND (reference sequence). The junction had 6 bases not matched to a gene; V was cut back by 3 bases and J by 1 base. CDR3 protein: CASSIGRAGGTDTQYF. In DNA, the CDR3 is TGTGCCAGTAGTATCGGGAGGGCAGGCGGCACAGATACGCAGTATTTT.

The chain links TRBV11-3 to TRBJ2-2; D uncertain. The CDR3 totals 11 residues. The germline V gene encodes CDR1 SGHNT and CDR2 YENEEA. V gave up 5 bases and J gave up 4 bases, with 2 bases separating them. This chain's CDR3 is CASSRTGELFF. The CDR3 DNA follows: TGTGCCAGCAGCCGCACCGGGGAGCTGTTTTTT. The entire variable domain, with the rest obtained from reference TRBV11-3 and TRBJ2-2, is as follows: EAGVVQSPRYKIIEKKQPVAFWCNPISGHNTLYWYLQNLGQGPELLIRYENEEAVDDSQLPKDRFSAERLKGVDSTLKIQPAELGDSAVYLCASSRTGELFFGEGSRLTVL.

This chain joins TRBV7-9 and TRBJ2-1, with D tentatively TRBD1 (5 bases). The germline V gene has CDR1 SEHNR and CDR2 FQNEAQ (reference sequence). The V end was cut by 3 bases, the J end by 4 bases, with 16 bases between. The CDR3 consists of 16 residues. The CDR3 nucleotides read TGTGCCAGCAGCTTCAGCGCAGGGTACTCTTACAATGAGCAGTTCTTC. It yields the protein CASSFSAGYSYNEQFF.

The CDR3 loop is CASSLEQGNYGYTF. The CDR3 nucleotides are TGCGCCAGCAGCTTGGAACAGGGGAACTATGGCTACACCTTC. This chain uses TRBV5-1 with TRBJ1-2; 7 bases map to TRBD1. V shed 0 bases and J 2 bases; nucleotides not matched to a gene: 1. The CDR3 loop spans 14 amino acids. From germline, CDR1 is SGHRS and CDR2 YFSETQ.

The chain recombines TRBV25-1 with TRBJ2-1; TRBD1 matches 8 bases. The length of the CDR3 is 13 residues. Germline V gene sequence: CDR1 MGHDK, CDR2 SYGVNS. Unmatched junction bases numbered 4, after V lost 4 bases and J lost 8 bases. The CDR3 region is CASSGTGLHEQFF. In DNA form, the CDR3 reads TGTGCCAGCAGTGGGACAGGGTTGCATGAGCAGTTCTTC.

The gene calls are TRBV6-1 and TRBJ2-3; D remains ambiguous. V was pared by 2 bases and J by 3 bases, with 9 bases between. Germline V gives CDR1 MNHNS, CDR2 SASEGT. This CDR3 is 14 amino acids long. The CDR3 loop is CASSEIPGTDTQYF. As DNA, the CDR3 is TGTGCCAGCAGTGAAATTCCCGGGACAGATACGCAGTATTTT.

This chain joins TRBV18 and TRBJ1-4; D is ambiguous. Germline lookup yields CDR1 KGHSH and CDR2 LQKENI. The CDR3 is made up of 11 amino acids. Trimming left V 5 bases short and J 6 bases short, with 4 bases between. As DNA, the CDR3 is TGTGCCAGCTCATCCGATGAAAAACTGTTTTTT. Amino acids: CASSSDEKLFF.

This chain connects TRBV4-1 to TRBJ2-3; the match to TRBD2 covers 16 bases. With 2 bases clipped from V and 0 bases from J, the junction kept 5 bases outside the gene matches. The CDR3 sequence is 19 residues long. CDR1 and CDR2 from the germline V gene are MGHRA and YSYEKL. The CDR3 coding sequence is TGCGCCAGCAGCCAACCGTCGGGACTAGCGGGAGGGAGCACAGATACGCAGTATTTT. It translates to CASSQPSGLAGGSTDTQYF.

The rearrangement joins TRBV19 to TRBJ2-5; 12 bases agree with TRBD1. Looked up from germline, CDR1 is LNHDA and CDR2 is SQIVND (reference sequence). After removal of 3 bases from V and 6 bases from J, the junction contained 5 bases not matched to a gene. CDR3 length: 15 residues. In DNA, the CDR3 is TGTGCCAGTAGTATGGGGACAGGGGGCTTGAAGACCCAGTACTTC. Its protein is CASSMGTGGLKTQYF.

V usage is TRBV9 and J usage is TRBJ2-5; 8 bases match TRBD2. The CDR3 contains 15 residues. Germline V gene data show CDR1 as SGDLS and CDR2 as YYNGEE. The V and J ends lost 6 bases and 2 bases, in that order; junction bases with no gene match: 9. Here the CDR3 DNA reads TGTGCCAGCAAAAAAACTAGCGGAGTACAAGAGACCCAGTACTTC. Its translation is CASKKTSGVQETQYF.

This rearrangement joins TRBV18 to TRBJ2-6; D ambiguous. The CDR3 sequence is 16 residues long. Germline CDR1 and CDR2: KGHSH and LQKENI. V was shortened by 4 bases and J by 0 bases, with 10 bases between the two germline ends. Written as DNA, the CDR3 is TGTGCCAGCTCACGTCTAGTTAACTCTGGGGCCAACGTCCTGACTTTC. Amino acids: CASSRLVNSGANVLTF.

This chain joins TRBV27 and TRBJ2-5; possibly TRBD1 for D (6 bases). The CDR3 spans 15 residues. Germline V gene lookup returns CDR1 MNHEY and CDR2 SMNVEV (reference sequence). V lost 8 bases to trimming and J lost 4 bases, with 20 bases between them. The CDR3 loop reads CASSGAGASRETQYF. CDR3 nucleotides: TGTGCCAGCTCCGGGGCAGGGGCCTCCCGAGAGACCCAGTACTTC.

The CDR3 is CASSLDIRGSAGYTF. CDR3 DNA: TGTGCCAGCAGCTTAGATATCAGGGGTTCAGCTGGCTACACCTTC. The chain employs TRBV11-2 and TRBJ1-2, with D perhaps matching TRBD1 (6 bases). Germline lookup yields CDR1 SGHAT and CDR2 FQNNGV. The CDR3 contains 15 residues. With 0 bases removed from V and 7 bases from J, the gap between germline ends came to 15 bases.

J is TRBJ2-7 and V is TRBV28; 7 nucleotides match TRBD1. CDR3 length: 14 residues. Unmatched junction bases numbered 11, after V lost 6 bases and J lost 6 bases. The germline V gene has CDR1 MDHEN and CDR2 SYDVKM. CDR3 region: CASSETGTISEQYF. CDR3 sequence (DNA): TGTGCCAGCAGCGAGACAGGGACGATTTCCGAGCAGTACTTC.

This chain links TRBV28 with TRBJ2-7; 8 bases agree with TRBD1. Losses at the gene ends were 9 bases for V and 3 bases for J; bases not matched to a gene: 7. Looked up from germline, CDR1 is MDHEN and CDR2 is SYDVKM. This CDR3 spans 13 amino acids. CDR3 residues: CASRQGWFYEQYF. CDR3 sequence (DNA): TGTGCCAGTCGACAGGGGTGGTTCTACGAGCAGTACTTC.

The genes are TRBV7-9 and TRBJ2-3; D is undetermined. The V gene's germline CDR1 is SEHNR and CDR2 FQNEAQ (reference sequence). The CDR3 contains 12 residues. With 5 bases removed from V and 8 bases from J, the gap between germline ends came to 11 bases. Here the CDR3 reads CASSPDSGTQYF. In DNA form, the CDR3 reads TGTGCCAGCAGCCCCGATTCGGGTACGCAGTATTTT.

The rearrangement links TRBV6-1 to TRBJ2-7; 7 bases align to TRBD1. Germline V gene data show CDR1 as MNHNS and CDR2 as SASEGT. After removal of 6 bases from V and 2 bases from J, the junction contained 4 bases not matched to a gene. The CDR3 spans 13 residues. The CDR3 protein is CASRGDRTYEQYF. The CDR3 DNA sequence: TGTGCCAGCAGGGGGGACAGAACCTACGAGCAGTACTTC.

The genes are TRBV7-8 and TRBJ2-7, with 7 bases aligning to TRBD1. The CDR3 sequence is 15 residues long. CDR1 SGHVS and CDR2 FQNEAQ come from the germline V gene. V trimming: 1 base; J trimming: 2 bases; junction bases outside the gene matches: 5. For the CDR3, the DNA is TGTGCCAGCAGCTTAGTTCGGGACAGCCCCTACGAGCAGTACTTC. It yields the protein CASSLVRDSPYEQYF.

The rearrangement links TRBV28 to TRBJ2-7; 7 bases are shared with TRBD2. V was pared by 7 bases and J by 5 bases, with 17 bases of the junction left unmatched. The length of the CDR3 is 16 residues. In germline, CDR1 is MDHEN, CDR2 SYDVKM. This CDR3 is CASTFFPGRNFHEQYF. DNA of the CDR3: TGTGCCAGCACTTTTTTCCCCGGGAGGAACTTTCACGAGCAGTACTTC.